This TCR beta chain was profiled in a study of blood T cell repertoires in COVID-19. Overall study: Samples of COVID-19 (acute and convalescent) were obtained from the United States, Italy and Spain.

Methods used by the authors: Reference gene primer amplification gave estimated nucleated cell counts. The repertoire was sequenced with immunoSEQ multiplex PCR; TCRdb's copy has only in-frame clones and lacks some. V, J and clone size derive from that table, while D and trimming were established from the DNA sequence. The sample carries roughly 260,000 clones, roughly 90% recorded once. This CDR3 comprises 15 residues. Trimming pared 1 base from V and 4 bases from J, leaving 13 bases between. Germline CDR1 LGHNA, CDR2 YNFKEQ. As to this clone: Distinct nucleotide sequences in the sample also encode this CDR3.

The sample taken for sequencing was PBMCs or T cells enriched from blood (not recorded which). This receptor was taken from a woman in her thirties with acute COVID-19. The J gene is TRBJ1-2, the V gene TRBV4-2; D uncertain. CDR3 DNA sequence: TGTGCCAGCAGCCAAGTTTCCGGGGTTACCTATGGCTACACCTTC. It encodes CASSQVSGVTYGYTF.